The clone carrying this T cell receptor beta chain has a handful of counts. The antigen remains undetermined. This PCR relied on a set of 60 Vbeta primers and 13 Jbeta primers. Method: immunoSEQ multiplex PCR; TCRdb's copy keeps in-frame clones and lacks some. This sample yields about 40,000 clones, of which approximately 71% are seen a single time; around 18% belongs to the top ten. This specimen comes from a study of cytomegalovirus exposure and HLA in healthy donors. The study, taken as a whole, reports: A missense DCLRE1C variant was associated with V- and J-gene trimming of TCR beta chains in a later analysis, and an independent cohort replicated the association.

Trimming cost V 0 bases and J 10 bases; bases outside gene matches: 4. This CDR3 spans 15 amino acids. CDR1 and CDR2 from the germline V gene are SGHTA and FQGTGA. The sequence derives from a man between 50 and 59 years old in good health and CMV-seropositive. Sequencing was done on a sample of PBMCs. The chain uses TRBV7-3 and TRBJ1-6, with TRBD1 matching over 9 bases. The CDR3 region is CASSLTEGQGSPLHF. The CDR3 region has the DNA TGTGCCAGCAGCTTAACGGAGGGACAGGGATCACCCCTCCACTTT.